The 21 T cell receptor beta chains given below trace back to one sample, sequenced in a study of cytomegalovirus exposure and HLA in healthy donors (dated by TCRdb to about 2017). To prepare the library, the immunoSEQ multiplex PCR assay was applied. For the multiplex PCR, a mixture combining 60 forward primers for TCR Vbeta segments and 13 reverse primers for TCR Jbeta segments was used. TCRdb took over this immuneACCESS table, retaining in-frame rearrangements with V and J assigned. Such tables are incomplete; in checked studies, under half of the missing clones stem from an unresolved V gene, and the remainder is unexplained. This sample gives under 140,000 clones in total; 70% to 90% of them show up just once. The top ten hold less than 2% of the sample. The sample consisted of PBMCs. Receptor source: a man aged 35 to 55 in good health and CMV-seronegative.

This chain connects TRBV10-3 to TRBJ2-5; 11 bases match TRBD2. CDR3 length: 15 residues. Germline V lookup: CDR1 ENHRY, CDR2 SYGVKD. V shed 10 bases, J shed 1 base, and the junction held 8 bases outside the gene matches. CDR3 sequence (DNA): TGTGCCACTTCTTCCGGGACTAGCGGCCAAGAGACCCAGTACTTC. This gives the protein CATSSGTSGQETQYF.

The gene calls are TRBV7-9 and TRBJ1-1, with D perhaps TRBD1 (6 bases). This CDR3 contains 13 residues. Trimming cost V 7 bases and J 6 bases, with 15 bases left between them. Germline CDR1 SEHNR, CDR2 FQNEAQ (reference sequence). As DNA, the CDR3 is TGTGCCAGCACCTGGGGGGGGCGGGCTGAAGCTTTCTTT. This sequence encodes CASTWGGRAEAFF.

This clone was counted a single time. The chain couples TRBV27 to TRBJ1-2; no firm D call. Germline V gene sequence: CDR1 MNHEY, CDR2 SMNVEV (reference sequence). The V gene lost 0 bases and the J gene lost 6 bases, with 8 bases spanning the gap. The CDR3 length is 13 residues. For the CDR3, the DNA is TGTGCCAGCAGTTTATCGAAAGAGGATGGCTACACCTTC. This translates into CASSLSKEDGYTF.

J is TRBJ2-1 and V is TRBV7-9, with D possibly being TRBD2 (6 bases). This CDR3 comprises 11 residues. Per the germline V gene, CDR1 is SEHNR and CDR2 is FQNEAQ (reference sequence). Trimming left V 1 base short and J 15 bases short, with 10 bases between. This CDR3 reads CASSLGQGLFF. The CDR3 DNA is TGTGCCAGCAGCTTAGGGCAGGGACTGTTCTTC.

This clone came up once. This sequence joins TRBV18 and TRBJ2-5, with D possibly being TRBD1 (5 bases). This CDR3 has 14 amino acids. Germline-derived CDR1 and CDR2 are KGHSH and LQKENI. V gave up 2 bases and J gave up 4 bases, with 11 bases separating them. CDR3 nucleotides: TGTGCCAGCTCACCATTGGACATAGGAGAGACCCAGTACTTC. Translation gives CASSPLDIGETQYF.

The chain has TRBV5-1 and TRBJ2-7; 7 positions match TRBD1. The germline CDR1 and CDR2 sequences are SGHRS and YFSETQ. The length of the CDR3 is 15 residues. Germline trimming cut 0 bases from V and 2 bases from J; bases unmatched to any gene: 5. Written as DNA, the CDR3 is TGCGCCAGCAGCTTGGTGGTAGGGGGCGCCTACGAGCAGTACTTC. Amino acids: CASSLVVGGAYEQYF.

This clone appeared a single time. V usage is TRBV6-5 and J usage is TRBJ1-6; perhaps TRBD1 as D (6 bases). Germline assignment: CDR1 MNHEY and CDR2 SVGAGI. V shed 6 bases and J shed 8 bases, with 14 bases lying between them. The CDR3 runs 14 residues. CDR3 sequence: CASSPGTFDSPLHF. In DNA form, the CDR3 reads TGTGCCAGCAGCCCCGGGACATTCGATTCACCCCTCCACTTT.

The genes are TRBV9 and TRBJ2-3, with 8 bases that match TRBD1. Trimming at V came to 7 bases and at J to 8 bases, leaving 6 bases not matched to a gene. The CDR3 is made up of 12 amino acids. Germline V gene lookup returns CDR1 SGDLS and CDR2 YYNGEE. CDR3 coding DNA: TGTGCCAGCCAGGGGGCAGGATCTACGCAGTATTTT. As protein: CASQGAGSTQYF.

The chain combines TRBV14 with TRBJ1-2; TRBD1 matches at 7 bases. The CDR3 is 15 residues long. Germline CDR1 is SGHDN and CDR2 is FVKESK. V dropped 2 bases and J dropped 4; count of bases not matched to a gene: 7. The CDR3 coding sequence is TGTGCCAGCAGCCAATACAGGGGCGATGGCTATGGCTACACCTTC. Its translation: CASSQYRGDGYGYTF.

The V gene is TRBV27, the J gene TRBJ2-2; weak D call: TRBD1 (6 bases). Germline-derived CDR1 and CDR2 are MNHEY and SMNVEV (reference sequence). V was clipped by 4 bases and J by 6 bases, with 18 bases between them. The length of the CDR3 is 16 residues. The CDR3 nucleotides are TGTGCCAGCAGTTGGATTGGCAGGGGTTTCCCCGGGGAGCTGTTTTTT. Protein: CASSWIGRGFPGELFF.

This clone showed up just once. V gene TRBV6-5 combines with J gene TRBJ2-7; a possible D gene is TRBD1 (6 bases). The CDR3 extends over 16 amino acids. Germline CDR1 reads MNHEY; CDR2 reads SVGAGI. V lost 0 bases, J lost 2 bases, and 14 bases lay in between. CDR3 loop: CASSYSPTGSPYEQYF. The CDR3 DNA reads TGTGCCAGCAGTTACTCCCCTACAGGGTCTCCCTACGAGCAGTACTTC.

V usage is TRBV6-5 and J usage is TRBJ2-6; D might be TRBD1 (5 bases). Trimming pared 6 bases from V and 2 bases from J, leaving 11 bases between. This CDR3 is built from 15 residues. The germline CDR1 and CDR2 sequences are MNHEY and SVGAGI. The CDR3 bases are TGTGCCAGCAGATCCAGGGCGGCTGGGGCCAACGTCCTGACTTTC. Translated, it gives CASRSRAAGANVLTF.

The V and J genes are TRBV28 and TRBJ2-2; 9 nucleotides match TRBD1. CDR1 and CDR2 from the germline V gene are MDHEN and SYDVKM. After removal of 2 bases from V and 2 bases from J, the junction contained 6 bases not matched to a gene. The CDR3 totals 17 residues. The DNA of the CDR3 is TGTGCCAGCAGTTTAATAGGGACAGGGTTAAACACCGGGGAGCTGTTTTTT. Its protein is CASSLIGTGLNTGELFF.

The genes are TRBV7-9 and TRBJ2-3; the match to TRBD1 covers 10 bases. Unmatched junction bases numbered 6, after V lost 5 bases and J lost 4 bases. The CDR3 consists of 15 residues. Germline values: CDR1 SEHNR, CDR2 FQNEAQ (reference sequence). CDR3 protein: CASSPQTGGADTQYF. For the CDR3, the DNA is TGTGCCAGCAGCCCTCAGACAGGGGGCGCAGATACGCAGTATTTT. The full variable domain, rest sourced from reference TRBV7-9 and TRBJ2-3, is DTGVSQNPRHKITKRGQNVTFRCDPISEHNRLYWYRQTLGQGPEFLTYFQNEAQLEKSRLLSDRFSAERPKGSFSTLEIQRTEQGDSAMYLCASSPQTGGADTQYFGPGTRLTVL.

The chain combines TRBV30 with TRBJ1-1, with D possibly being TRBD1 (6 bases). Trimming shortened V by 1 base and J by 5 bases, and 11 bases separated the two germline ends. The CDR3 totals 13 residues. Germline values: CDR1 GTSNPN, CDR2 SVGIG (reference sequence). The CDR3 loop is CAWSDQGWTEAFF. DNA for the CDR3: TGTGCCTGGAGTGATCAGGGGTGGACTGAAGCTTTCTTT.

The V gene is TRBV5-1, the J gene TRBJ2-5; TRBD2 aligns across 7 bases. Losses at the gene ends were 5 bases for V and 5 bases for J; bases not matched to a gene: 12. The germline gives CDR1 SGHRS, CDR2 YFSETQ. The CDR3 has 15 amino acids. CDR3 amino acids: CASSSSGVLGETQYF. CDR3 bases: TGCGCCAGCAGTTCTAGCGGCGTCCTAGGGGAGACCCAGTACTTC.

The chain has TRBV19 and TRBJ2-2, with D maybe TRBD1 (6 bases). CDR3 length: 13 residues. Germline assignment: CDR1 LNHDA and CDR2 SQIVND (reference sequence). The V end was cut by 6 bases, the J end by 4 bases, with 9 bases between. The CDR3: CASRNRVTGELFF. The CDR3 nucleotides read TGTGCCAGTAGGAACAGGGTCACCGGGGAGCTGTTTTTT.

V and J are TRBV5-8 and TRBJ1-6; D gene uncertain. Germline CDR1 and CDR2: SGHTS and YDEGEE. This CDR3 has 12 residues. Trimming shortened V by 4 bases and J by 8 bases, and 7 bases separated the two germline ends. The chain's CDR3 is CASSGPYSPLHF. The CDR3 DNA follows: TGTGCCAGCAGCGGGCCATATTCACCCCTCCACTTT.

The CDR3 region is CASSLGDIGSGYTF. The DNA for the CDR3 is TGTGCCAGCAGCTTAGGGGATATCGGGAGCGGCTACACCTTC. The rearrangement links TRBV7-9 to TRBJ1-2; D is unresolved. The V gene's germline CDR1 is SEHNR and CDR2 FQNEAQ (reference sequence). V shed 1 base and J shed 8 bases, with 14 bases lying between them. The CDR3 extends over 14 amino acids.

CDR3 sequence: CASSSPTGGNGYTF. In DNA, the CDR3 is TGCGCCAGCAGCTCTCCGACAGGGGGCAATGGCTACACCTTC. J is TRBJ1-2 and V is TRBV5-1; 10 nucleotides agree with TRBD1. This CDR3 has 14 amino acids. J was trimmed by 6 bases and V by 3 bases; bases with no gene match: 5. The germline gives CDR1 SGHRS, CDR2 YFSETQ.

This clone came up once. The rearrangement joins TRBV5-8 to TRBJ1-1, with D possibly being TRBD1 (5 bases). The CDR3 is made up of 14 amino acids. Trimming took 0 bases from V and 4 from J, leaving 10 bases between them. Germline-derived CDR1 and CDR2 are SGHTS and YDEGEE. The CDR3 spells CASSLEGRGTEAFF. CDR3 sequence (DNA): TGTGCCAGCAGCTTGGAGGGTAGGGGCACTGAAGCTTTCTTT.